This T cell receptor beta chain was profiled in a study of blood T cell repertoires in COVID-19. Background on the study: Sources were T cells, B-cell-depleted T cells, or PBMCs; the material itself was cDNA or gDNA.

Unmatched junction bases numbered 8, after V lost 1 base and J lost 5 bases. The germline gives CDR1 LGHDT, CDR2 YNNKEL (reference sequence). The CDR3 consists of 16 residues. Recruits, aged about 18 to 100 years, lived in around 24 US areas. TCRdb's copy holds only in-frame clones and misses some; the assay was immunoSEQ multiplex PCR. The sample has more than 150,000 clones; over 80% are singletons. Sequenced sample: PBMCs or T cells enriched from blood (not recorded which). This TCR was recovered from a woman aged 55-70 years who had recovered from COVID-19. The chain joins TRBV3-1 (or the pseudogene TRBV3-2) to TRBJ2-5; TRBD2 agrees at 9 bases. CDR3 nucleotide sequence: TGTGCCAGCAGCCAAGGCGGGCTAGCGGGGCGGGAGACCCAGTACTTC. Protein sequence: CASSQGGLAGRETQYF.